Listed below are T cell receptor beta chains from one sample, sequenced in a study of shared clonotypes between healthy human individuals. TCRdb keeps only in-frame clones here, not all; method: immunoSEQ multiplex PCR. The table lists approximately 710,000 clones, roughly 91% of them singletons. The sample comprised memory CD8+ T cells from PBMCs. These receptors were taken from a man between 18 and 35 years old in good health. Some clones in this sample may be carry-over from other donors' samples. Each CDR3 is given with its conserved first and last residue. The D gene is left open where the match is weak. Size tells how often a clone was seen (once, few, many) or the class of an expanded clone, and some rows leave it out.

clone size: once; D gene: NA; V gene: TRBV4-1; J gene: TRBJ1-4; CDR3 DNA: TGCGCCAGCAGCCAAGATGGAGGGTTCGGGGAAAAACTGTTTTTT; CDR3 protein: CASSQDGGFGEKLFF
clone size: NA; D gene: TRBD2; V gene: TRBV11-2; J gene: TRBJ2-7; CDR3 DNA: TGTGCCAGCAGCCCCAACCTTGCGGGAGAATACGAGCAGTACTTC; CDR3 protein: CASSPNLAGEYEQYF
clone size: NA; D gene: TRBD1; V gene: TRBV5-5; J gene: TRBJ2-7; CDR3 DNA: TGTGCCAGCAGCTCAACAGGGGGCAGTTACGAGCAGTACTTC; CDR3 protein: CASSSTGGSYEQYF
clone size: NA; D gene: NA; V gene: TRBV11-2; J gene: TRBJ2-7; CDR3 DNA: TGTGCCAGCAGCTTTTTGGGGGCGGCCTACGAGCAGTACTTC; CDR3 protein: CASSFLGAAYEQYF
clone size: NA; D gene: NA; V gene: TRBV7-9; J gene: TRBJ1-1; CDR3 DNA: TGTGCCAGCAGCTTAGGGGGGTCAAATGAAGCTTTCTTT; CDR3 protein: CASSLGGSNEAFF
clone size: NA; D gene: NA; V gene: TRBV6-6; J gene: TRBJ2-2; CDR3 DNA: TGTGCCAGCGCTTTTGCCCCCGGGAAGGTCACCGGGGAGCTGTTTTTT; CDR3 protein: CASAFAPGKVTGELFF
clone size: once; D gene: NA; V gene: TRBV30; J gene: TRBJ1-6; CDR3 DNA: TGTGCCTGGAGTGTCGACGCGAGCTCCTATAATTCACCCCTCCACTTT; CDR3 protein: CAWSVDASSYNSPLHF
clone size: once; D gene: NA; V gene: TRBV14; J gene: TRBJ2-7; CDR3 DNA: TGTGCCAGCAGCCAAACCAGGACAGAGATCTACGAGCAGTACTTC; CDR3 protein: CASSQTRTEIYEQYF
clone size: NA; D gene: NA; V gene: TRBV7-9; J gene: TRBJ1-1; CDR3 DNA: TGTGCCAGCAGCTTAGCTCTGAATGAGCGGCACTCTGGAGCTTTCTTT; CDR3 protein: CASSLALNERHSGAFF
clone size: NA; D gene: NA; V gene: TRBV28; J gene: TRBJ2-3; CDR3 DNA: TGTGCCAGCAGTCTGGGCTGGGGAGGCACAGATACGCAGTATTTT; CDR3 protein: CASSLGWGGTDTQYF
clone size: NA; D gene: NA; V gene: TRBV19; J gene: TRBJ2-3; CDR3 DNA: TGTGCCAGTAGTCAGAAGGGAACTTCATTCAGTAGCACAGATACGCAGTATTTT; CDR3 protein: CASSQKGTSFSSTDTQYF
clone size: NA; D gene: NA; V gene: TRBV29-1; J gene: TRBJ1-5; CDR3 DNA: TGCAGCGTTGAGGTTCATAGCAATCAGCCCCAGCATTTT; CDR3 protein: CSVEVHSNQPQHF
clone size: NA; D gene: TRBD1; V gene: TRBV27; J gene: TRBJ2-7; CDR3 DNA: TGTGCCAGCAGTCTAACAGGGGGCGGTTACGAGCAGTACTTC; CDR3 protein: CASSLTGGGYEQYF
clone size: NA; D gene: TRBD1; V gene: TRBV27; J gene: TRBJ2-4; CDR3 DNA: TGTGCCAGCAAATCCGACAGGGATGGGGTCAAAAACATTCAGTACTTC; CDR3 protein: CASKSDRDGVKNIQYF
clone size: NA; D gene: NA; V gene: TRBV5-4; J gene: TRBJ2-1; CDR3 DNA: TGTGCCAGCAGCTTGTGGCAGCGTACACCCTACAATGAGCAGTTCTTC; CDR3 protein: CASSLWQRTPYNEQFF
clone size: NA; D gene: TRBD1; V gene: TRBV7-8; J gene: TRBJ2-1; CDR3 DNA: TGTGCCAGCAGCCGGGGACAGGAGCCTCCCAATGAGCAGTTCTTC; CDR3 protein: CASSRGQEPPNEQFF
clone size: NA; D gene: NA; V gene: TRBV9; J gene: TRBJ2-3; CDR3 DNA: TGTGCCAGCAGCGTAGTTGAAAGCACAGATACGCAGTATTTT; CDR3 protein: CASSVVESTDTQYF
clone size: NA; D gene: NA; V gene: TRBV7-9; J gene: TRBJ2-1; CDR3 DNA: TGTGCCAGCAGCCACGAGCTTGACGCCTACAATGAGCAGTTCTTC; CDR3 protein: CASSHELDAYNEQFF
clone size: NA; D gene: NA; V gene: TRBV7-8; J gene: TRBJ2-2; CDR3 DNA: TGTGCCAGCAGGGCGAGAGGGAACACCGGGGAGCTGTTTTTT; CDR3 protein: CASRARGNTGELFF
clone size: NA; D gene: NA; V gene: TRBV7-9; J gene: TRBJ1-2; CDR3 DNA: TGTGCCAGCAGCTTAGGGGGAGGCAGAAACTATGGCTACACCTTC; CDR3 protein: CASSLGGGRNYGYTF
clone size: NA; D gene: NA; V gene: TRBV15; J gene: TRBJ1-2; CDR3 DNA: TGTGCCACCAGCAGACGACCCGGGACACGGGAGGGCTACACCTTC; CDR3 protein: CATSRRPGTREGYTF
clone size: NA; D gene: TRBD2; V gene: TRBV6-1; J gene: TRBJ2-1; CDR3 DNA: TGTGCCAATGGGACTAGCGGGCAGTCCTACAATGAGCAGTTCTTC; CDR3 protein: CANGTSGQSYNEQFF